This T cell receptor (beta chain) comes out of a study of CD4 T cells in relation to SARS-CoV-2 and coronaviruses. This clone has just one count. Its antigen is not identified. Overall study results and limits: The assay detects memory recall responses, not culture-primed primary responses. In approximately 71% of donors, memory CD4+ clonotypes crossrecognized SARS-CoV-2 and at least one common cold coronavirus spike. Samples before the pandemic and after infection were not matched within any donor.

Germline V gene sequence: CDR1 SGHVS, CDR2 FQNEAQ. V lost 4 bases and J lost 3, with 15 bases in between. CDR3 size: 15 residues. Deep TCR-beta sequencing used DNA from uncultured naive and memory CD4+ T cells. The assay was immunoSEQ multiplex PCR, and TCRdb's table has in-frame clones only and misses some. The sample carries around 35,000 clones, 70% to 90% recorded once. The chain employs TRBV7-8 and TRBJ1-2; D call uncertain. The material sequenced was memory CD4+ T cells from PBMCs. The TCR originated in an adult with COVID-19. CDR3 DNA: TGTGCCAGCAGCTACTCGAGGTTGGGCGACTATGGCTACACCTTC. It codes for CASSYSRLGDYGYTF.